This entry is about one T cell receptor (beta chain). The antigen is undetermined. After isolation, RNA underwent reverse transcription to generate cDNA as the sequencing template. Clones were read by immunoSEQ multiplex PCR, and TCRdb kept only the in-frame ones, dropping some. The sample shows roughly 130,000 clones, 58% of them seen only once. The entry originates in a study of CD8+ T cells in alopecia areata. Overall study context: Treatment of the treated patients consisted of oral tofacitinib, 5 to 10 mg twice daily.

The study, taken as a whole, reports: The study found higher clonality in lesional than normal scalp, especially in alopecia totalis/universalis.

Germline lookup yields CDR1 SGHNT and CDR2 YYREEE (reference sequence). J was trimmed by 1 base and V by 2 bases; bases with no gene match: 6. The CDR3 is made up of 16 amino acids. Those with alopecia areata gave lesional scalp punch biopsies and peripheral blood. This clonotype originated in a human donor with alopecia areata. The chain has TRBV5-4 and TRBJ1-3; TRBD1 agrees at 7 bases. The input for sequencing was CD4+ T cells sorted from blood, taken at week 0. CDR3 sequence (DNA): TGTGCCAGCAGCTTCGGGACAGCATTTTCTGGAAACACCATATATTTT. This encodes CASSFGTAFSGNTIYF.